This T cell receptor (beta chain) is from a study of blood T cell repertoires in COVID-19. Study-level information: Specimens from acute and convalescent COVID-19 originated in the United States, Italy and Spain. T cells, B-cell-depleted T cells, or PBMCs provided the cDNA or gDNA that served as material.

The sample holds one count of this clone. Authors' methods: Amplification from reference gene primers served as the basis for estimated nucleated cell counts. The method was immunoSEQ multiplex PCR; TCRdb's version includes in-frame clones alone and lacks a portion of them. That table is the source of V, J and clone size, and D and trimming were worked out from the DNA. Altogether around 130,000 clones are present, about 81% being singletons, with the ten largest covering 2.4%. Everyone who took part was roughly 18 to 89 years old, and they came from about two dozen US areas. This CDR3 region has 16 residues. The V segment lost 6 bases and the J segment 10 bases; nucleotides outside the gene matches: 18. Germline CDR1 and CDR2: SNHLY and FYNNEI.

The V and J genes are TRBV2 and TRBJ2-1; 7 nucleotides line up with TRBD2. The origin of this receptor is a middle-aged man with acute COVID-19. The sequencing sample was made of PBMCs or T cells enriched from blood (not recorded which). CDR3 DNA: TGTGCCAGCAGCAAGGAGGGAGGGGAGCTATCCGGGGAGCAGTTCTTC. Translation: CASSKEGGELSGEQFF.